This is a list of T cell receptor beta chains from one sample in a study of early T cells in non-severe SARS-CoV-2 infection. TCRdb fed the 5' RACE reads into MiXCR, producing one record per CDR3 protein. In the table there are approximately 90,000 distinct CDR3 sequences, 8% to 13% of which are singletons. This sample comprised whole blood, obtained at baseline. All receptors derive from an adult who was a healthcare worker with PCR-confirmed SARS-CoV-2 infection or an uninfected control (not recorded which). CDR3s leave out the opening cysteine and the closing phenylalanine or tryptophan. A D gene is named only where the DNA matches it firmly.

v_gene	d_gene	j_gene	CDR3aa
TRBV13	.	TRBJ2-3	ASSLGRSDTQY
TRBV7-2	.	TRBJ1-2	ASSTTYGYT
TRBV18	TRBD2	TRBJ2-4	GSSPPEREGRHIQY
TRBV11-2	.	TRBJ2-3	ASSLGSVSATDTQY
TRBV15	TRBD2	TRBJ2-2	ATRRESNTGELF
TRBV6-2/TRBV6-3	TRBD2	TRBJ2-7	AIASAGLASYEQY
TRBV4-1	.	TRBJ2-7	ASSQTLYEQY
TRBV5-5	.	TRBJ2-2	ASSPRSGTGELF
TRBV29-1	TRBD2	TRBJ2-1	SVGTSNDNEQF
TRBV13	TRBD1	TRBJ2-7	ASSFNPRQGYEQY
TRBV29-1	.	TRBJ1-2	SVEGRIYGYT
TRBV6-1	TRBD2	TRBJ2-1	ASMTSGGRDEQF
TRBV7-9	TRBD1	TRBJ2-1	ASSFSGTGRLNEQF
TRBV7-9	.	TRBJ2-7	ASSRAGTPTYEQY
TRBV11-2	.	TRBJ1-3	ASSLLSGRGFSGNTIY
TRBV12-3/TRBV12-4	.	TRBJ2-5	ASSLGRRSQETQY
TRBV27	.	TRBJ2-3	ASSPLRSLAQY
TRBV6-2/TRBV6-3	.	TRBJ1-2	ASIAGGKNYGYT
TRBV18	TRBD2	TRBJ2-3	ASSPMTSSSTDTQY
TRBV19	.	TRBJ1-2	ASSMTENYGYT
TRBV30	.	TRBJ1-4	AWSVQEQREKLF
TRBV27	.	TRBJ1-1	ASSPGARTEAF
TRBV7-9	.	TRBJ1-1	ASRAVTEAF
TRBV6-6	TRBD1	TRBJ2-7	ASSQQGALNEQY
TRBV15	.	TRBJ1-1	ATSSGKTGSYTEAF
TRBV29-1	.	TRBJ2-3	SVEGPLQFTDTQY
TRBV12-3/TRBV12-4	.	TRBJ2-2	ASNMNTGELF
TRBV29-1	.	TRBJ2-3	SVPGLTDTQY
TRBV20-1	.	TRBJ2-3	SASLQEVTDTQY
TRBV12-3/TRBV12-4	TRBD1	TRBJ1-1	ASSWDSLNTEAF
TRBV9	TRBD1	TRBJ1-2	ASDRANYGYT
TRBV6-6	.	TRBJ2-5	ASTINRDPGAETQY
TRBV20-1	.	TRBJ1-5	SARDYQQDNQPQH
TRBV3-1	.	TRBJ1-2	ASSHVRASNNYGYT
TRBV6-2/TRBV6-3	.	TRBJ2-7	ASSSRRDTDYEQY
TRBV13	TRBD1	TRBJ1-1	ASSLGLGQGITEAF
TRBV12-3/TRBV12-4	.	TRBJ2-3	ASSFASDTQY
TRBV10-3	TRBD2	TRBJ2-3	AISEFGTSGSADTQY
TRBV10-3	TRBD2	TRBJ2-3	AISGGLASNTDTQY
TRBV14	TRBD2	TRBJ2-7	ASSQGVLAGRYEQY
TRBV24-1	.	TRBJ2-2	ATSGGGPNTGELF
TRBV29-1	.	TRBJ1-1	SVPSDRRTF
TRBV18	TRBD1	TRBJ1-4	ASSLEQGPHEKLF
TRBV20-1	.	TRBJ2-7	SARVGREPYEQY
TRBV2	TRBD1	TRBJ2-1	ASRAQGAADEQF
TRBV3-1	.	TRBJ2-1	ASSQGPQYNEQF
TRBV5-1	.	TRBJ2-3	ASSLADTQY
TRBV29-1	.	TRBJ2-6	SVSASGANVLT
TRBV6-6	.	TRBJ2-3	ASSGRTTDTQY
TRBV7-2	TRBD1	TRBJ2-7	ATRDRGSYEQY
TRBV14	TRBD2	TRBJ2-1	ASSQGWASGRRSYNEQF
TRBV29-1	.	TRBJ2-3	SVLRALGGTDTQY
TRBV6-2/TRBV6-3	.	TRBJ1-2	ASSYSTQYYGYT
TRBV20-1	.	TRBJ1-2	SASRTENYGYT
TRBV7-9	TRBD1	TRBJ2-1	ASSPPAGQALDEQF